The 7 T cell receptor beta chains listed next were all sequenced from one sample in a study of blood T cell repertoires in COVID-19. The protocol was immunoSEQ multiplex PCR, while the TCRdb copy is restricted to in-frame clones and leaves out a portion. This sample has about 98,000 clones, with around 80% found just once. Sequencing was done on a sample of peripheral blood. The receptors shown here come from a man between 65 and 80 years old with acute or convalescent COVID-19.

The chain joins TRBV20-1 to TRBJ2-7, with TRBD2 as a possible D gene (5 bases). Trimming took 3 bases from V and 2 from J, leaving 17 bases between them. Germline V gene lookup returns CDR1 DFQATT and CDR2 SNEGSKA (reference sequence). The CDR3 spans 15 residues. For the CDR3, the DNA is TGCAGTGCTAGTCCGACCAGAGGGCCCACCTACGAGCAGTACTTC. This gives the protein CSASPTRGPTYEQYF.

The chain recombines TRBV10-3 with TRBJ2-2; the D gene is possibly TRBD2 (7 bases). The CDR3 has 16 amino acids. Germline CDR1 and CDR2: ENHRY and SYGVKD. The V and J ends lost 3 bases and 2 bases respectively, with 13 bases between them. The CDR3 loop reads CAISDPRGGNTGELFF. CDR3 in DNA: TGTGCCATCAGTGACCCGAGGGGGGGCAACACCGGGGAGCTGTTTTTT.

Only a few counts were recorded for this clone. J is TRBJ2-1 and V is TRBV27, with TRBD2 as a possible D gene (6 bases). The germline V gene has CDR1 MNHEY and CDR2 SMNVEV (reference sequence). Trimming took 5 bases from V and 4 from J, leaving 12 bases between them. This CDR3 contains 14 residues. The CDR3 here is CASSTAGRYNEQFF. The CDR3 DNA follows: TGTGCCAGCAGTACCGCGGGGCGTTACAATGAGCAGTTCTTC.

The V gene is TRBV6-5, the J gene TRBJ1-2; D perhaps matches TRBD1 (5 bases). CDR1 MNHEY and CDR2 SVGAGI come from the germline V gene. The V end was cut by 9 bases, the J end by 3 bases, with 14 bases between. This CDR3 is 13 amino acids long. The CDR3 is CASRLGGDYGYTF. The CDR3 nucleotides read TGTGCCAGTAGACTGGGGGGGGACTATGGCTACACCTTC.

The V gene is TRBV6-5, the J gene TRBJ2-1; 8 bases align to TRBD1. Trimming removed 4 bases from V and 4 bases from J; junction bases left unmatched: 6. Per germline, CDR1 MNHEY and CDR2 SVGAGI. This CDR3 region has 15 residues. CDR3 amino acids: CASSSLRGQYNEQFF. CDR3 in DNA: TGTGCCAGCAGTTCCCTCAGGGGGCAGTACAATGAGCAGTTCTTC.

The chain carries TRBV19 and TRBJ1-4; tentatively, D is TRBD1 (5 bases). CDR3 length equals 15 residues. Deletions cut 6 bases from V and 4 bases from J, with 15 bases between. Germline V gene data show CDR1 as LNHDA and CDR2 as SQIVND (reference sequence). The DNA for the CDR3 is TGTGCCAGTAGCTCGAAGGGACTTGATAATGAAAAACTGTTTTTT. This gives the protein CASSSKGLDNEKLFF.

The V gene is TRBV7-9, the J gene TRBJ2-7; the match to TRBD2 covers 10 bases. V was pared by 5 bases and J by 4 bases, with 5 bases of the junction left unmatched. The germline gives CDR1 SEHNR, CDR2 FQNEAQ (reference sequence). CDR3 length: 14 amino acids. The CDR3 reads CASSPSGRWYEQYF. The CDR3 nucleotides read TGTGCCAGCAGCCCTAGCGGGAGATGGTACGAGCAGTACTTC.